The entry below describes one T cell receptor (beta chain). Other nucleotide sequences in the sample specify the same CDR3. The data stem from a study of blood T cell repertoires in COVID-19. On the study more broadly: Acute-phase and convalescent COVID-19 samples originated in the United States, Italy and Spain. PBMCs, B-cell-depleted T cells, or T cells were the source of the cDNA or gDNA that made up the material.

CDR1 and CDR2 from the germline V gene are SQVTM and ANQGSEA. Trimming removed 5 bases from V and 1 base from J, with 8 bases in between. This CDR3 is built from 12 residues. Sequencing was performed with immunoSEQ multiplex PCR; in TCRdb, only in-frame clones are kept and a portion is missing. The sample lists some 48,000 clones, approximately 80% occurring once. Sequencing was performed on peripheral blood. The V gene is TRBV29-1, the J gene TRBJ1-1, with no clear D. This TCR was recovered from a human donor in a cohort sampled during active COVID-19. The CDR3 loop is CSVWAWNTEAFF. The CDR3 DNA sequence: TGCAGCGTTTGGGCCTGGAACACTGAAGCTTTCTTT.